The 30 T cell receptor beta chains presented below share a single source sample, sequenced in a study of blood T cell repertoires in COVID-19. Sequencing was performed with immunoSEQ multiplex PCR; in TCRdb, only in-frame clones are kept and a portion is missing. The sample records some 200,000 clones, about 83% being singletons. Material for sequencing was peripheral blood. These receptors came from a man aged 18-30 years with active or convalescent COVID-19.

The CDR3, as DNA: TGTGCCAGCAGCTTAAATCACAGGGTGAACACTGAAGCTTTCTTT. Translating it yields CASSLNHRVNTEAFF. The chain is built from TRBV7-3 and TRBJ1-1, with D possibly being TRBD1 (6 bases). Germline CDR1 SGHTA, CDR2 FQGTGA. The ends were cut back, 1 base at V and 0 bases at J, with 9 bases in the middle. CDR3 length: 15 amino acids.

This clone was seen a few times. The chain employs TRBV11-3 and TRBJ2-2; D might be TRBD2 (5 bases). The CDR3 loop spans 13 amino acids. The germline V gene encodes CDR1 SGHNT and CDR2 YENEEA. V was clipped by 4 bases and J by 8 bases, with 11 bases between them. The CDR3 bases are TGTGCCAGCAGCTCGCACGAGGGAGGGGAGCTGTTTTTT. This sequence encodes CASSSHEGGELFF.

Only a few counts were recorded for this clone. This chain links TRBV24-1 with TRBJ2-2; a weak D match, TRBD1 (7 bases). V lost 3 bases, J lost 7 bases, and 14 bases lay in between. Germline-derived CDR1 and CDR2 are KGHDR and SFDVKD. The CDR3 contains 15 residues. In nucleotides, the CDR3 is TGTGCCACCAGTGATCCAGGGGGGCCGGGCGGGGAGCTGTTTTTT. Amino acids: CATSDPGGPGGELFF.

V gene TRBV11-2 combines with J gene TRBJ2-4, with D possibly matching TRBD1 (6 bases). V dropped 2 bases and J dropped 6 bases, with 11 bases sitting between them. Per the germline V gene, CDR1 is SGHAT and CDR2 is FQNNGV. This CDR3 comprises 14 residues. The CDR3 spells CASSLSGVGNIQYF. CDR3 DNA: TGTGCCAGCAGCTTATCAGGGGTAGGAAACATTCAGTACTTC.

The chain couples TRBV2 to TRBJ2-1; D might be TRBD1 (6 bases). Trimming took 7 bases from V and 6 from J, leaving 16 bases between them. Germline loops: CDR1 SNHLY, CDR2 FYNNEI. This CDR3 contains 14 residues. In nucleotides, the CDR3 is TGTGCCAGCACCGGCGGGCTACAGGGCAATGAGCAGTTCTTC. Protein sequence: CASTGGLQGNEQFF.

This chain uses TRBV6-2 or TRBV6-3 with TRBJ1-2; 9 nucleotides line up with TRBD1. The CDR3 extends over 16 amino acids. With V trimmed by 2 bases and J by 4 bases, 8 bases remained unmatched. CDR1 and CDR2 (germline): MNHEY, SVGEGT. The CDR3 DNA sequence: TGTGCCAGCAGTTACCGTGGGACAGGGACAGTCTATGGCTACACCTTC. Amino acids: CASSYRGTGTVYGYTF.

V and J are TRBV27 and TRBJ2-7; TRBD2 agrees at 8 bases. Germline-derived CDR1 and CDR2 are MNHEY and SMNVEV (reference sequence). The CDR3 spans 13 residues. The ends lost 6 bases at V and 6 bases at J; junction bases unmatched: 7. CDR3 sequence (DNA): TGTGCCAGCAGGCAAGCGGGAGCTCTCGAGCAGTACTTC. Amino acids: CASRQAGALEQYF.

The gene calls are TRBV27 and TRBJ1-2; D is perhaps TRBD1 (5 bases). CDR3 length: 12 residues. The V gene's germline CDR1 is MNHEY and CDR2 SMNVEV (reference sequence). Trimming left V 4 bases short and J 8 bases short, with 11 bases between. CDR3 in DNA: TGTGCCAGCAGTTCGGGGGGAAGGGGCTACACCTTC. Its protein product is CASSSGGRGYTF.

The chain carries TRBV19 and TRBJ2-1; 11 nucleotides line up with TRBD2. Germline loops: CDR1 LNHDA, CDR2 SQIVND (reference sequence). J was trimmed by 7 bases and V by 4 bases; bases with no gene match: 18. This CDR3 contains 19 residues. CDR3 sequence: CASSTTPSSGRSVWNEQFF. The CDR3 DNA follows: TGTGCCAGTAGTACAACCCCTTCTAGCGGGAGGTCTGTGTGGAATGAGCAGTTCTTC.

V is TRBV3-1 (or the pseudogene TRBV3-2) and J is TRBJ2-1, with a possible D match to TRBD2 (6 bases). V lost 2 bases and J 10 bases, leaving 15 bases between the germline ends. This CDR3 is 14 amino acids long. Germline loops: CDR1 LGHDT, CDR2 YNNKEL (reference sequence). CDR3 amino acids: CASSQPLREREQFF. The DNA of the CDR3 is TGTGCCAGCAGCCAACCTCTTCGGGAGCGGGAGCAGTTCTTC.

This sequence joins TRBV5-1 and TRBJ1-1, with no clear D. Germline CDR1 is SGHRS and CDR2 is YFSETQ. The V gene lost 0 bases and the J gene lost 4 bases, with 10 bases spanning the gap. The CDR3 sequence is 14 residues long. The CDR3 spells CASSLEQARTEAFF. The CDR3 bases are TGCGCCAGCAGCTTGGAGCAGGCCCGCACTGAAGCTTTCTTT. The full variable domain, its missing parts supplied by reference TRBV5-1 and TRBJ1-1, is KAGVTQTPRYLIKTRGQQVTLSCSPISGHRSVSWYQQTPGQGLQFLFEYFSETQRNKGNFPGRFSGRQFSNSRSEMNVSTLELGDSALYLCASSLEQARTEAFFGQGTRLTVV.

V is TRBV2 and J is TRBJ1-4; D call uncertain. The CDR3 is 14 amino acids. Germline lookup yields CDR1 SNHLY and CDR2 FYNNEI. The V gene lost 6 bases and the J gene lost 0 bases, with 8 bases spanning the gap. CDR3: CASSPLSTNEKLFF. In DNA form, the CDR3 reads TGTGCCAGCAGCCCTCTATCAACTAATGAAAAACTGTTTTTT.

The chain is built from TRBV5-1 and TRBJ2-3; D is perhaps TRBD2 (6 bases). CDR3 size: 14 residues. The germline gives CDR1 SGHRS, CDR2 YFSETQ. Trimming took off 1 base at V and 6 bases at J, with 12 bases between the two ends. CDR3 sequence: CASSLLEGMDTQYF. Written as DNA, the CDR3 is TGCGCCAGCAGCTTGTTGGAGGGGATGGATACGCAGTATTTT.

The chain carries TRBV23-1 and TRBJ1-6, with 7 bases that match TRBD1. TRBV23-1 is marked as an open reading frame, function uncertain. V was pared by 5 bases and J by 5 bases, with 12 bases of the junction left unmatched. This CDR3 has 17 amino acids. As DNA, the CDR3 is TGCGCCAGCAGTACTCGAAACGGGACAGAAAATAATTCACCCCTCCACTTT. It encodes CASSTRNGTENNSPLHF.

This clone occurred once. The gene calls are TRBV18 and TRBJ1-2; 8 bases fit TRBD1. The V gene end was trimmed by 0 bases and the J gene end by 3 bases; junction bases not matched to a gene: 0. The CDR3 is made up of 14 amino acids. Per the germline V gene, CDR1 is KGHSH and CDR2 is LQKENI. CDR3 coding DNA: TGTGCCAGCTCACCACCGGGACAGGACTATGGCTACACCTTC. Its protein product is CASSPPGQDYGYTF.

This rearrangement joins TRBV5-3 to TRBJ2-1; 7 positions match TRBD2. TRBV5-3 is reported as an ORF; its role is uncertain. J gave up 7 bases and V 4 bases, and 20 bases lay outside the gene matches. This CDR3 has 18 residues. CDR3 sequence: CARSSTGGSRKSRNEQFF. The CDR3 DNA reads TGTGCCAGAAGCAGTACGGGCGGGAGTAGAAAGAGTAGAAATGAGCAGTTCTTC.

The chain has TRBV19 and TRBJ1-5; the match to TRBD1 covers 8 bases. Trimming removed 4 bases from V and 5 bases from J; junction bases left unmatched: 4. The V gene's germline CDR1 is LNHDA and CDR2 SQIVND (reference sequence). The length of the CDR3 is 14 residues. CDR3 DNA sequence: TGTGCCAGTAGTAAGGGACAGGATTATCAGCCCCAGCATTTT. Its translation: CASSKGQDYQPQHF.

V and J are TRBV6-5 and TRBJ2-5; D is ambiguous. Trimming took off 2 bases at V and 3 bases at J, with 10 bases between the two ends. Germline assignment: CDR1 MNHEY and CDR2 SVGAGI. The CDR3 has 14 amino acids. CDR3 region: CASSYLGEEETQYF. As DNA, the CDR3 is TGTGCCAGCAGTTACCTAGGAGAGGAAGAGACCCAGTACTTC.

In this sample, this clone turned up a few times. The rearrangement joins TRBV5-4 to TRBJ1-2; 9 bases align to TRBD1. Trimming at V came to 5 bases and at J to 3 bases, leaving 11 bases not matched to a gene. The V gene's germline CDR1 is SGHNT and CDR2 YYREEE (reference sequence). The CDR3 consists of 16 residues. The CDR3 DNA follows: TGTGCCAGCAGGCTTATACAGGGGGCGAACGACTATGGCTACACCTTC. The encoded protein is CASRLIQGANDYGYTF.

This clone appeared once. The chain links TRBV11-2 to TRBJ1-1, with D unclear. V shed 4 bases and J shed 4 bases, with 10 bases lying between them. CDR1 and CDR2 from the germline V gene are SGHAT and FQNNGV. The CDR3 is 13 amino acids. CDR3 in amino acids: CASSSRGVTEAFF. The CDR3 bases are TGTGCCAGCAGCTCGCGCGGGGTCACTGAAGCTTTCTTT.

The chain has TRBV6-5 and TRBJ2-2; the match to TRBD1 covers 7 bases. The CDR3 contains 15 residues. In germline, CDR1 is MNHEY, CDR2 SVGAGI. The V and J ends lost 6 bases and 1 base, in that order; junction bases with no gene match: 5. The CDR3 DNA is TGTGCCAGCAGAAAGGGACAGCTGAACACCGGGGAGCTGTTTTTT. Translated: CASRKGQLNTGELFF.

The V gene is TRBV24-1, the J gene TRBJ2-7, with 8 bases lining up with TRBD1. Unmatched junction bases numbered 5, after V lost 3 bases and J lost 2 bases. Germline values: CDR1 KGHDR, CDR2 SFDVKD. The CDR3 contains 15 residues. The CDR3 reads CATSDGTGLPYEQYF. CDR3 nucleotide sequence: TGTGCCACCAGTGATGGGACAGGCCTCCCCTACGAGCAGTACTTC.

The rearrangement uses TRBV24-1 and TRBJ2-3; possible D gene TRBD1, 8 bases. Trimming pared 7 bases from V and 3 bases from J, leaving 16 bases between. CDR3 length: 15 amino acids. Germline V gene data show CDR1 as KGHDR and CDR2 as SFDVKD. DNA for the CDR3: TGTGCCACCAGCGTAACAGGGGGGGGGACAGATACGCAGTATTTT. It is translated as CATSVTGGGTDTQYF.

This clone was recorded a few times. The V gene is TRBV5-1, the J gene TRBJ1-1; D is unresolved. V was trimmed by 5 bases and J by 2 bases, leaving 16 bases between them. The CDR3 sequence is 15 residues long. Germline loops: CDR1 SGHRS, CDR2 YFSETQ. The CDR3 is CASSSIEGGNTEAFF. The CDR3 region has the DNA TGCGCCAGCAGTTCGATCGAGGGTGGTAACACTGAAGCTTTCTTT.

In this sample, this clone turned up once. Here the CDR3 DNA reads TGTGCCAGTAAGGACAGGGAGACAACTAATGAAAAACTGTTTTTT. It encodes CASKDRETTNEKLFF. The chain combines TRBV19 with TRBJ1-4, with TRBD1 matching 8 bases. The V gene's germline CDR1 is LNHDA and CDR2 SQIVND (reference sequence). The V and J ends lost 7 bases and 0 bases, in that order; junction bases with no gene match: 4. This CDR3 contains 15 residues.

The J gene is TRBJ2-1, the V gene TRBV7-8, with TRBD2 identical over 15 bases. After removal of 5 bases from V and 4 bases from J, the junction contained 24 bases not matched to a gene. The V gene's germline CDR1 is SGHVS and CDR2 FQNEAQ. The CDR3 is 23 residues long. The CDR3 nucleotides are TGTGCCAGCAGCCCCTGGAGCCATCGAGAAACGGGACTAGCGGGAGGACCTTACAATGAGCAGTTCTTC. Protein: CASSPWSHRETGLAGGPYNEQFF.

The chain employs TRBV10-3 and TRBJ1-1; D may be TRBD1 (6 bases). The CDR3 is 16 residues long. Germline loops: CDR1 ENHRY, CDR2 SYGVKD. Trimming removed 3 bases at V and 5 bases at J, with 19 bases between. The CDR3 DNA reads TGTGCCATCAGTGACCCGCTCGGGGGGGCCTCAACTGAAGCTTTCTTT. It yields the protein CAISDPLGGASTEAFF.

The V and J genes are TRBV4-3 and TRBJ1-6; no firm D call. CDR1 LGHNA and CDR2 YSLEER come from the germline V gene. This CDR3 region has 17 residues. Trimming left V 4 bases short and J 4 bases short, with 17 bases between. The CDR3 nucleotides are TGCGCCAGCAGCCCCGCCCCGTCCTACGCTTATAATTCACCCCTCCACTTT. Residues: CASSPAPSYAYNSPLHF.

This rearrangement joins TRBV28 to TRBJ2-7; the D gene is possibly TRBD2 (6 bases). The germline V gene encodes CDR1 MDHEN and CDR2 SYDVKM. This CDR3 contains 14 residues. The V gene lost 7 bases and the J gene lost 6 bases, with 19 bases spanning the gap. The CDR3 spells CASTSGGGFLEQYV. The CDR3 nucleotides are TGTGCCAGCACTTCCGGGGGAGGTTTCCTCGAGCAGTACGTC.

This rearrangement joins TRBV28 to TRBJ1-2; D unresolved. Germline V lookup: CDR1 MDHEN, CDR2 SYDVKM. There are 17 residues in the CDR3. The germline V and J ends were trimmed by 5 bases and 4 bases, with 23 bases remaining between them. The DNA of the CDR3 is TGTGCCAGCAGTCCCCGTCGGACGATGACTAACGGCTATGGCTACACCTTC. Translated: CASSPRRTMTNGYGYTF.